The sequence of this TCR beta chain was determined in a study of CD8 T cells in ankylosing spondylitis. Study-wide findings and caveats: Within peripheral blood, clones linked to disease were CD8+ and relatively rare.

Per the germline V gene, CDR1 is SGHTA and CDR2 is FQGNSA. The V gene end was trimmed by 3 bases and the J gene end by 6 bases; junction bases not matched to a gene: 5. The CDR3 has 15 amino acids. Note on this clonotype: Its target is not known.

Each CDR3 protein is one row after TCRdb ran MiXCR on the 5' RACE reads. This sample has approximately 150,000 distinct CDR3 sequences, with under 35% found just once. The material sequenced was synovial fluid, either unsorted or a sorted T cell fraction (not recorded which). The clonotype was recovered from a male donor with ankylosing spondylitis. This chain links TRBV7-2 with TRBJ2-2; 9 bases match TRBD1. The CDR3 DNA follows: TGTGCCAGCAGCTTCGGGGACAGGGAGGCCGGGGAGCTGTTTTTT. Protein sequence: CASSFGDREAGELFF.